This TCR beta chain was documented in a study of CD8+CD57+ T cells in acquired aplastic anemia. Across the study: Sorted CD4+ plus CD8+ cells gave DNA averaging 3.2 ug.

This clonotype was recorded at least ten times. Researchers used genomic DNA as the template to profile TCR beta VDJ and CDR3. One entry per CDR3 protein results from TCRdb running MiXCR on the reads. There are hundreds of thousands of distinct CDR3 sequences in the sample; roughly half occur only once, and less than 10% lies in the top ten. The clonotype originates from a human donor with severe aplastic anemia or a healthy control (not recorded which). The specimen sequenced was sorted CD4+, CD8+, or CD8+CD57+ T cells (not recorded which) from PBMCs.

CDR3 in DNA: TGTGCCAGCAGCGTAATCGGGACACCTACCTACGAGCAGTACTTC. Translation: CASSVIGTPTYEQYF. The chain uses TRBV6-1 and TRBJ2-7; tentatively, D is TRBD1 (6 bases). V was trimmed by 6 bases and J by 2 bases, leaving 17 bases between them. Germline CDR1 and CDR2: MNHNS and SASEGT. The CDR3 loop spans 15 amino acids.